This T cell receptor (beta chain) was retrieved from a study of blood T cell repertoires in COVID-19. The overall study: COVID-19 samples, acute and convalescent, were from the United States, Italy and Spain. T cells, B-cell-depleted T cells, or PBMCs supplied cDNA or gDNA.

Profiling relied on immunoSEQ multiplex PCR, and the TCRdb table lists in-frame clones only, not all of them. The sample lists approximately 350,000 clones; about four fifths were seen once. Individuals drawn from around 24 US areas were roughly 18 to 95 years old. V was shortened by 1 base and J by 0 bases, with 8 bases between the two germline ends. Germline V gene data show CDR1 as LNHNV and CDR2 as YYDKDF (reference sequence). The CDR3 is made up of 15 amino acids. The chain couples TRBV15 to TRBJ2-3; no definite D call. The sequence was collected from a woman aged 45-59 years who had recovered from COVID-19. The sequencing input was PBMCs or T cells enriched from blood (not recorded which). The CDR3 region has the DNA TGTGCCACCAGCAGAGGGAGAACGAGCACAGATACGCAGTATTTT. This encodes CATSRGRTSTDTQYF. Full variable domain (remainder filled in from reference TRBV15 and TRBJ2-3): DAMVIQNPRYQVTQFGKPVTLSCSQTLNHNVMYWYQQKSSQAPKLLFHYYDKDFNNEADTPDNFQSRRPNTSFCFLDIRSPGLGDTAMYLCATSRGRTSTDTQYFGPGTRLTVL.